This TCR beta chain was sequenced during a study of T cells after yellow fever vaccination. Overall study: Preparation used SMART-Seq v4 Ultra Low Input for the low-cell-number fractions.

TCR cDNA was made by 5'RACE template switching, adding a universal primer site and UMIs. TCRdb ran MiXCR on the 5' RACE reads and lists one entry per CDR3 protein. Altogether nearly 300,000 distinct CDR3 sequences are present, 7.5% to 9.5% being singletons, with the ten largest covering 3% to 4%. CDR3 size: 13 residues. V shed 6 bases, J shed 8 bases, and the junction held 4 bases outside the gene matches. CDR1 and CDR2 (germline): SGHTA, FQGTGA. This clonotype came up many times. The TCR sequence derives from a man in his late teens or twenties who received the YFV17D yellow fever vaccine. The rearrangement uses TRBV7-3 and TRBJ1-6, with TRBD1 matching 7 bases. The starting material was CD4+ T cells sorted from PBMCs, obtained 5 days after the yellow fever booster vaccination. The CDR3 coding sequence is TGTGCCAGCAGTCCCGACAGGGATTCACCCCTCCACTTT. This encodes CASSPDRDSPLHF.